This T cell receptor beta chain was profiled in a study of control samples from healthy donors and cancer patients (TCRdb year 2020). The germline V gene gives CDR1 as SGHTA and CDR2 as FQGNSA. The CDR3 runs 15 amino acids, cysteine and phenylalanine included. Of the read, only the CDR3 DNA is kept; its 45 bases are in frame from base 1. V and J lose 4 bases and 3 bases, and a span of 16 bases separates them. The method was the immunoSEQ multiplex PCR assay. What TCRdb holds here is the immuneACCESS table cut down to in-frame rearrangements. Part of the clones is not present; checked against another copy, under half of the missing clones reflect an unresolved V gene, and the others are unexplained. The sample records some 120,000 clones, roughly 90% of which are singletons. Jointly, the top ten make up around 1.8% of the sample. About this clone itself: The clone's antigen remains unknown. Per-base qualities were not stored, and no clone one base away is much larger.

The chain joins TRBV7-2 to TRBJ2-7; possibly the D gene is TRBD1, per 5 matching bases. The sequence was collected from a man aged 18 to 29 in good health. The sequencing sample was made of blood. Here is the DNA: TGTGCCAGCAGCTCCAGGGTTGCGGTCAACTACGAGCAGTACTTC. Its protein product is CASSSRVAVNYEQYF.